This TCR beta chain was identified in a study of T cell responses to AZD1222 COVID-19 vaccine. General study findings and limits: Across the whole spike, CD4 TCRs peaked at regions 160-218 and 743-854. Most donors were white British, females outnumbered males, and clonal diversity was possibly underestimated.

With regard to this clone: Its antigen remains unknown.

CDR1 is SQVTM, CDR2 ANQGSEA, per germline. The CDR3 is 15 amino acids. V was cut by 4 bases and J by 7 bases, with 19 bases left in between. Clones were sequenced by immunoSEQ multiplex PCR, and TCRdb holds only the in-frame ones, with some missing. The sample lists 57,000 or so clones, more than 70% seen once, with 15% to 20% in the top ten. V usage is TRBV29-1 and J usage is TRBJ2-2, with D possibly called TRBD1 or TRBD2 (7 bases each). This clonotype was sampled from an adult in good health. Material: peripheral blood, obtained on day 0 of MenACWY control vaccination. The CDR3 sequence: CSVAGDREGIGELFF. The CDR3 DNA is TGCAGCGTTGCAGGCGACAGGGAGGGTATCGGGGAGCTGTTTTTT.